These T cell receptor beta chains were read from a single sample in a study of T cell responses to AZD1222 COVID-19 vaccine. The protocol was immunoSEQ multiplex PCR, while the TCRdb copy is restricted to in-frame clones and leaves out a portion. The sample holds some 150,000 clones, about nine tenths seen once. This material consisted of peripheral blood, taken 28 days after the second AZD1222 dose. The receptors were sampled from an adult who received the AZD1222 COVID-19 vaccine. CDR3s include the opening cysteine and the closing phenylalanine or tryptophan. D genes are given only for firm matches. Clone size is given for some rows only: seen once, a few or many times, or a class if the clone is expanded.

clone_size: NA
v_call: TRBV30
d_call: NA
j_call: TRBJ1-2
cdr3_aa: CAWSYGSGYTF
cdr3_nt: TGTGCCTGGAGCTATGGGAGTGGCTACACCTTC

clone_size: NA
v_call: TRBV9
d_call: NA
j_call: TRBJ1-3
cdr3_aa: CASSSAGNTIYF
cdr3_nt: TGTGCCAGCAGCTCCGCAGGAAACACCATATATTTT

clone_size: NA
v_call: TRBV9
d_call: NA
j_call: TRBJ1-1
cdr3_aa: CASSVAREGKAFF
cdr3_nt: TGTGCCAGCAGCGTAGCCCGCGAGGGGAAAGCTTTCTTT

clone_size: NA
v_call: TRBV19
d_call: NA
j_call: TRBJ2-1
cdr3_aa: CASSIGVTETNNEQFF
cdr3_nt: TGTGCCAGTAGTATAGGCGTGACAGAGACGAACAATGAGCAGTTCTTC

clone_size: few
v_call: TRBV5-1
d_call: NA
j_call: TRBJ2-7
cdr3_aa: CARWGRGEQYF
cdr3_nt: TGCGCCCGTTGGGGGCGGGGCGAGCAGTACTTC

clone_size: NA
v_call: TRBV6-6
d_call: NA
j_call: TRBJ2-3
cdr3_aa: CATQGQHTQYF
cdr3_nt: TGTGCCACCCAGGGTCAGCATACGCAGTATTTT

clone_size: NA
v_call: TRBV7-2
d_call: NA
j_call: TRBJ1-1
cdr3_aa: CASSLLAGNTEAFF
cdr3_nt: TGTGCCAGCAGCCTCCTGGCAGGGAACACTGAAGCTTTCTTT

clone_size: NA
v_call: TRBV7-3
d_call: NA
j_call: TRBJ2-2
cdr3_aa: CASSLALNTGELFF
cdr3_nt: TGTGCCAGCAGCTTAGCGCTGAACACCGGGGAGCTGTTTTTT

clone_size: NA
v_call: TRBV5-1
d_call: NA
j_call: TRBJ2-3
cdr3_aa: CASSPAYRARTDTQYF
cdr3_nt: TGCGCCAGCAGCCCCGCCTACAGGGCCCGCACAGATACGCAGTATTTT

clone_size: NA
v_call: TRBV12-3/TRBV12-4
d_call: NA
j_call: TRBJ1-2
cdr3_aa: CASSLQANYGYTF
cdr3_nt: TGTGCCAGCAGTTTACAGGCTAACTATGGCTACACCTTC

clone_size: NA
v_call: TRBV2
d_call: TRBD2
j_call: TRBJ2-1
cdr3_aa: CASSDWVAGAYNEQFF
cdr3_nt: TGTGCCAGCAGTGACTGGGTAGCGGGAGCCTACAATGAGCAGTTCTTC

clone_size: NA
v_call: TRBV11-3
d_call: TRBD2
j_call: TRBJ2-3
cdr3_aa: CASRTSVADTQYF
cdr3_nt: TGTGCCAGCCGGACTAGCGTTGCAGATACGCAGTATTTT

clone_size: NA
v_call: TRBV11-2
d_call: NA
j_call: TRBJ2-5
cdr3_aa: CASSLEPRQGFLETQYF
cdr3_nt: TGTGCCAGCAGCTTAGAACCGAGGCAGGGGTTTTTGGAGACCCAGTACTTC

clone_size: NA
v_call: TRBV4-1
d_call: NA
j_call: TRBJ2-1
cdr3_aa: CASSQAVGRYNEQFF
cdr3_nt: TGCGCCAGCAGCCAAGCTGTCGGACGCTACAATGAGCAGTTCTTC

clone_size: NA
v_call: TRBV10-3
d_call: NA
j_call: TRBJ2-7
cdr3_aa: CAISESAGASSYEQYF
cdr3_nt: TGTGCCATCAGTGAGTCGGCAGGGGCGTCCTCCTACGAGCAGTACTTC

clone_size: NA
v_call: TRBV18
d_call: NA
j_call: TRBJ1-2
cdr3_aa: CASSPVRVPGYGYTF
cdr3_nt: TGTGCCAGCTCACCGGTGAGAGTCCCGGGCTATGGCTACACCTTC

clone_size: few
v_call: TRBV18
d_call: NA
j_call: TRBJ1-1
cdr3_aa: CASSRTQSNTEAFF
cdr3_nt: TGTGCCAGCTCACGGACTCAGTCGAACACTGAAGCTTTCTTT

clone_size: NA
v_call: TRBV3-1/TRBV3-2
d_call: NA
j_call: TRBJ1-2
cdr3_aa: CASSPDMTNYGYTF
cdr3_nt: TGTGCCAGCAGCCCGGACATGACGAACTATGGCTACACCTTC

clone_size: NA
v_call: TRBV7-9
d_call: NA
j_call: TRBJ2-7
cdr3_aa: CASSLVGQPYEQYF
cdr3_nt: TGTGCCAGCAGCTTAGTGGGACAACCCTACGAGCAGTACTTC

clone_size: NA
v_call: TRBV5-1
d_call: TRBD1
j_call: TRBJ1-2
cdr3_aa: CASSLGGTANYGYTF
cdr3_nt: TGCGCCAGCAGCTTGGGCGGGACAGCTAACTATGGCTACACCTTC

clone_size: once
v_call: TRBV5-4
d_call: TRBD2
j_call: TRBJ2-1
cdr3_aa: CASSLGLAGGSEFF
cdr3_nt: TGTGCCAGCAGCTTGGGGCTAGCGGGAGGGAGTGAGTTCTTC

clone_size: NA
v_call: TRBV18
d_call: TRBD2
j_call: TRBJ2-7
cdr3_aa: CASSQGGLAGEQYF
cdr3_nt: TGTGCCAGCTCCCAGGGAGGGCTAGCGGGCGAGCAGTACTTC

clone_size: NA
v_call: TRBV7-3
d_call: TRBD2
j_call: TRBJ2-1
cdr3_aa: CASSLGTTKVEQFF
cdr3_nt: TGTGCCAGCAGCTTAGGGACTACGAAAGTGGAGCAGTTCTTC

clone_size: NA
v_call: TRBV5-1
d_call: NA
j_call: TRBJ1-1
cdr3_aa: CASSLARGLESPEAFF
cdr3_nt: TGCGCCAGCAGCTTGGCCCGGGGATTGGAGAGTCCTGAAGCTTTCTTT

clone_size: NA
v_call: TRBV4-2
d_call: NA
j_call: TRBJ2-1
cdr3_aa: CASSQGSFLFGGLYNEQFF
cdr3_nt: TGTGCCAGCAGCCAAGGATCGTTTCTCTTTGGGGGACTCTACAATGAGCAGTTCTTC

clone_size: once
v_call: TRBV9
d_call: TRBD2
j_call: TRBJ2-2
cdr3_aa: CASSPRDSGGTGELFF
cdr3_nt: TGTGCCAGCAGCCCGAGGGATAGCGGGGGCACCGGGGAGCTGTTTTTT

clone_size: once
v_call: TRBV11-2
d_call: TRBD2
j_call: TRBJ2-5
cdr3_aa: CASSLTAGGPQTQYF
cdr3_nt: TGTGCCAGCAGCTTAACAGCGGGAGGGCCACAGACCCAGTACTTC

clone_size: NA
v_call: TRBV6-5
d_call: NA
j_call: TRBJ1-4
cdr3_aa: CASSLGGSNEKLFF
cdr3_nt: TGTGCCAGCAGCCTGGGAGGGTCTAATGAAAAACTGTTTTTT

clone_size: once
v_call: TRBV9
d_call: TRBD2
j_call: TRBJ2-1
cdr3_aa: CASSVGLDGANEQFF
cdr3_nt: TGTGCCAGCAGCGTCGGACTAGACGGGGCCAATGAGCAGTTCTTC

clone_size: NA
v_call: TRBV4-1
d_call: TRBD1
j_call: TRBJ2-1
cdr3_aa: CASSQEQGSYNEQFF
cdr3_nt: TGCGCCAGCAGCCAAGAACAGGGGTCCTACAATGAGCAGTTCTTC

clone_size: once
v_call: TRBV12-3/TRBV12-4
d_call: TRBD1
j_call: TRBJ1-2
cdr3_aa: CAGWTGGAEGYTF
cdr3_nt: TGTGCCGGTTGGACAGGGGGCGCAGAGGGCTACACCTTC

clone_size: NA
v_call: TRBV5-1
d_call: TRBD1
j_call: TRBJ2-3
cdr3_aa: CASSPDRVILLGDTQYF
cdr3_nt: TGCGCCAGCAGCCCCGACAGGGTTATATTATTAGGAGATACGCAGTATTTT

clone_size: NA
v_call: TRBV7-2
d_call: TRBD2
j_call: TRBJ2-3
cdr3_aa: CASSLKSGRWGDTQYF
cdr3_nt: TGTGCCAGCAGCTTAAAAAGCGGGAGGTGGGGAGATACGCAGTATTTT